This T cell receptor (beta chain) was identified in a study of blood T cell repertoires in COVID-19. Across the whole study: The United States, Italy and Spain were the sources of the acute and convalescent COVID-19 samples. PBMCs, B-cell-depleted T cells, or T cells were the source of the cDNA or gDNA that made up the material.

Germline V lookup: CDR1 LGHDT, CDR2 YNNKEL (reference sequence). The CDR3 totals 13 residues. The germline V and J ends were trimmed by 3 bases and 3 bases, with 9 bases remaining between them. Source study methods: Estimation of nucleated cell counts was performed using reference gene primer amplification. TCRdb keeps only in-frame clones here, not all; method: immunoSEQ multiplex PCR. That table gives V, J and clone size, and the DNA gave D and trimming. The table records 80,000 to 100,000 clones, over 80% of them present only once. This TCR came from a human donor with active COVID-19. The donor label of this sample is uncertain. J is TRBJ2-7 and V is TRBV3-1 (or the pseudogene TRBV3-2); TRBD1 is a possible D gene (5 bases). Sequenced sample: peripheral blood. CDR3 coding DNA: TGTGCCAGCAGCCATTCAGACAGCTACGAGCAGTACTTC. Translation gives CASSHSDSYEQYF.